Following are 24 T cell receptor beta chains from one sample sequenced in a study of blood T cell repertoires in COVID-19. Sequenced by immunoSEQ multiplex PCR; TCRdb stores in-frame clones only, minus some. The sample has 200,000 or so clones, roughly 87% seen once. The sample taken for sequencing was PBMCs or T cells enriched from blood (not recorded which). All receptors derive from a woman aged 40 to 50 with acute COVID-19.

The chain combines TRBV13 with TRBJ2-3; 10 bases are a match to TRBD2. J gave up 4 bases and V 4 bases, and 8 bases lay outside the gene matches. CDR1 and CDR2 (germline): PRHDT, FYEKMQ (reference sequence). The CDR3 consists of 16 residues. CDR3 bases: TGTGCCAGCAGCTACGCCACTAGCGGGACGGCAGATACGCAGTATTTT. It codes for CASSYATSGTADTQYF.

CDR3 amino acids: CASSVGGTSGGYEQFF. DNA for the CDR3: TGTGCCAGCAGCGTGGGAGGGACTAGCGGGGGCTATGAGCAGTTCTTC. This chain connects TRBV9 to TRBJ2-1, with 14 bases identical to TRBD2. V trimming: 2 bases; J trimming: 8 bases; junction bases outside the gene matches: 6. Germline CDR1 SGDLS, CDR2 YYNGEE. The CDR3 is 16 amino acids.

The chain employs TRBV18 and TRBJ2-3; TRBD1 aligns across 9 bases. The CDR3 length is 16 residues. Germline trimming cut 0 bases from V and 4 bases from J; bases unmatched to any gene: 5. Germline CDR1 reads KGHSH; CDR2 reads LQKENI. The CDR3 region is CASSPPGTGSSDTQYF. CDR3 sequence (DNA): TGTGCCAGCTCACCACCAGGGACAGGGTCCTCAGATACGCAGTATTTT.

The V and J genes are TRBV28 and TRBJ1-5; no reliable D call. V was clipped by 6 bases and J by 2 bases, with 14 bases between them. CDR1 and CDR2 (germline): MDHEN, SYDVKM. This CDR3 has 15 residues. The CDR3 DNA reads as TGTGCCAGCAGCCCTACTGGTAACCGCAATCAGCCCCAGCATTTT. This codes for CASSPTGNRNQPQHF.

V usage is TRBV9 and J usage is TRBJ2-7; TRBD1 aligns across 7 bases. Germline assignment: CDR1 SGDLS and CDR2 YYNGEE. CDR3 length: 13 amino acids. With 3 bases clipped from V and 7 bases from J, the junction kept 7 bases outside the gene matches. This CDR3 is CASSAQTGTEQYF. In DNA form, the CDR3 reads TGTGCCAGCAGCGCCCAGACAGGGACAGAGCAGTACTTC.

As concerns this clone: Relative to the germline gene, one junction end is altered; a read error may explain this. This rearrangement joins TRBV10-1 to TRBJ1-1; 9 bases line up with TRBD1. This CDR3 comprises 14 residues. Germline-derived CDR1 and CDR2 are WNHNN and SYGVQD (reference sequence). CDR3 region: CASTETGGDTEAFF. The CDR3 nucleotides read TGCGCCAGCACTGAGACAGGGGGGGACACTGAAGCTTTCTTT.

The chain recombines TRBV5-1 with TRBJ1-5; weak D call: TRBD1 (5 bases). V lost 0 bases and J 7 bases, leaving 14 bases between the germline ends. This CDR3 spans 15 amino acids. Germline CDR1 is SGHRS and CDR2 is YFSETQ. CDR3 residues: CASSLATGGGQPQHF. CDR3 coding DNA: TGCGCCAGCAGCTTGGCCACGGGGGGTGGACAGCCCCAGCATTTT.

J is TRBJ1-6 and V is TRBV6-5; D may be TRBD1 (5 bases). The V end was cut by 0 bases, the J end by 7 bases, with 10 bases between. Germline CDR1 reads MNHEY; CDR2 reads SVGAGI. The CDR3 is 15 amino acids. CDR3 coding DNA: TGTGCCAGCAGTTACTCCGCCAGGGTAAATTCACCCCTCCACTTT. Encoded protein: CASSYSARVNSPLHF.

This sequence joins TRBV30 and TRBJ2-3; D might be TRBD2 (5 bases). V was clipped by 3 bases and J by 2 bases, with 15 bases between them. CDR3 length: 15 residues. From germline, CDR1 is GTSNPN and CDR2 SVGIG (reference sequence). The CDR3 DNA reads as TGTGCCTGGAGCGACCCGGGAAGGTACACAGATACGCAGTATTTT. It encodes CAWSDPGRYTDTQYF.

J is TRBJ1-2 and V is TRBV7-2; D unclear. Trimming cost V 2 bases and J 8 bases, with 21 bases left between them. Germline assignment: CDR1 SGHTA and CDR2 FQGNSA. CDR3 length equals 16 residues. CDR3 loop: CASSLNIRPRQGGYTF. CDR3 DNA sequence: TGTGCCAGCAGCTTAAATATTCGGCCCCGACAAGGAGGCTACACCTTC. The full variable domain, its missing parts supplied by reference TRBV7-2 and TRBJ1-2, is GAGVSQSPSNKVTEKGKDVELRCDPISGHTALYWYRQSLGQGLEFLIYFQGNSAPDKSGLPSDRFSAERTGGSVSTLTIQRTQQEDSAVYLCASSLNIRPRQGGYTFGSGTRLTVV.

The rearrangement uses TRBV27 and TRBJ2-7; possibly TRBD2 for D (5 bases). The CDR3 runs 12 residues. Trimming cost V 7 bases and J 3 bases, with 10 bases left between them. The germline V gene has CDR1 MNHEY and CDR2 SMNVEV (reference sequence). The CDR3 reads CASMDRDYEQYF. CDR3 bases: TGTGCCAGCATGGATCGGGACTACGAGCAGTACTTC.

On this clone itself: This specimen includes other DNA sequences encoding the same CDR3. This chain uses TRBV5-4 with TRBJ1-2, with 9 nucleotides matching TRBD1. Trimming at V came to 1 base and at J to 5 bases, leaving 3 bases not matched to a gene. The V gene's germline CDR1 is SGHNT and CDR2 YYREEE (reference sequence). The CDR3 has 14 residues. The CDR3 nucleotides read TGTGCCAGCAGCTTGACAGGGGGCACGTATGGCTACACCTTC. As protein: CASSLTGGTYGYTF.

The rearrangement joins TRBV18 to TRBJ1-1, with TRBD1 identical over 12 bases. In germline, CDR1 is KGHSH, CDR2 LQKENI. V trimming: 6 bases; J trimming: 7 bases; junction bases outside the gene matches: 6. CDR3 length: 14 residues. The CDR3 coding sequence is TGTGCCAGCTCGCGCGGGACAGGGGGCGTTGAAGCTTTCTTT. Amino acid sequence: CASSRGTGGVEAFF.

The chain carries TRBV19 and TRBJ1-5; a weak D match, TRBD1 (5 bases). The CDR3 extends over 14 amino acids. From germline, CDR1 is LNHDA and CDR2 SQIVND (reference sequence). V lost 3 bases, J lost 3 bases, and 9 bases lay in between. This CDR3 reads CASSIRAINQPQHF. DNA for the CDR3: TGTGCCAGTAGTATCAGGGCGATCAATCAGCCCCAGCATTTT.

The chain joins TRBV9 to TRBJ2-2, with D possibly TRBD1 on 6 matching bases. V was cut by 4 bases and J by 7 bases, with 11 bases left in between. The CDR3 runs 13 residues. CDR1 and CDR2 (germline): SGDLS, YYNGEE. The CDR3 nucleotides read TGTGCCAGCAGCTGGGGGCAGGGCGGGGAGCTGTTTTTT. Residues: CASSWGQGGELFF. Full variable domain (missing parts from reference TRBV9 and TRBJ2-2): DSGVTQTPKHLITATGQRVTLRCSPRSGDLSVYWYQQSLDQGLQFLIQYYNGEERAKGNILERFSAQQFPDLHSELNLSSLELGDSALYFCASSWGQGGELFFGEGSRLTVL.

The V call is TRBV4-1, the J call TRBJ1-1, with a possible D match to TRBD1 (5 bases). V was pared by 3 bases and J by 1 base, with 12 bases between. Germline V CDR1 and CDR2: MGHRA, YSYEKL. The CDR3 loop spans 15 amino acids. As DNA, the CDR3 is TGCGCCAGCAGCCAGACAGACCTCCAGAACACTGAAGCTTTCTTT. This sequence encodes CASSQTDLQNTEAFF.

There are a few counts of this clone. V is TRBV19 and J is TRBJ1-3; the match to TRBD1 covers 9 bases. The CDR3 spans 17 residues. The junction had 9 bases not matched to a gene; V was cut back by 5 bases and J by 1 base. Germline lookup yields CDR1 LNHDA and CDR2 SQIVND (reference sequence). The CDR3 sequence is CASSPGDRAPSGNTIYF. The CDR3 coding sequence is TGTGCCAGTAGTCCTGGGGACAGGGCCCCGTCTGGAAACACCATATATTTT.

This chain links TRBV11-2 with TRBJ1-4; perhaps TRBD1 as D (6 bases). Trimming left V 6 bases short and J 8 bases short, with 13 bases between. CDR1 and CDR2 from the germline V gene are SGHAT and FQNNGV. This CDR3 is 13 amino acids long. DNA for the CDR3: TGTGCCAGCAGGGAGGGGGGGAGCGAAAAACTGTTTTTT. This codes for CASREGGSEKLFF.

The chain combines TRBV24-1 with TRBJ2-1; TRBD2 aligns across 7 bases. Trimming removed 9 bases from V and 2 bases from J; junction bases left unmatched: 3. Germline V gives CDR1 KGHDR, CDR2 SFDVKD. The CDR3 consists of 13 residues. CDR3 sequence: CATGEGTYNEQFF. CDR3 bases: TGTGCCACCGGGGAGGGTACCTACAATGAGCAGTTCTTC.

The V gene is TRBV3-1 (or the pseudogene TRBV3-2), the J gene TRBJ2-7; TRBD1 aligns across 9 bases. V was pared by 4 bases and J by 2 bases, with 6 bases of the junction left unmatched. CDR1 and CDR2 from the germline V gene are LGHDT and YNNKEL (reference sequence). The CDR3 is made up of 15 amino acids. In DNA, the CDR3 is TGTGCCAGCAGCCGGGCCGGGACAGGGACCTACGAGCAGTACTTC. It is translated as CASSRAGTGTYEQYF.

This chain connects TRBV4-1 to TRBJ1-5; 8 bases align to TRBD1. Trimming cost V 4 bases and J 7 bases; bases outside gene matches: 6. CDR1 and CDR2 from the germline V gene are MGHRA and YSYEKL. CDR3 length equals 14 residues. The CDR3 DNA reads TGCGCCAGCAGCCCGGACAGGGTCGGACAGCCCCAGCATTTT. Translated, it gives CASSPDRVGQPQHF.

V gene TRBV7-9 combines with J gene TRBJ1-6, with 10 bases matching TRBD1. Losses at the gene ends were 4 bases for V and 6 bases for J; bases not matched to a gene: 12. CDR3 length: 18 residues. Germline-derived CDR1 and CDR2 are SEHNR and FQNEAQ (reference sequence). As DNA, the CDR3 is TGTGCCAGCAGCTCGACCCTGTTGGGACAGGGGTTTAATTCACCCCTCCACTTT. This encodes CASSSTLLGQGFNSPLHF.

The genes are TRBV7-2 and TRBJ2-5, with D perhaps matching TRBD2 (5 bases). CDR1 is SGHTA and CDR2 is FQGNSA in the germline V gene. V gave up 2 bases and J gave up 5 bases, with 15 bases separating them. The CDR3 runs to 15 residues. The CDR3 nucleotides read TGTGCCAGCAGCTTAAGTGGACTCTCCCTTGAGACCCAGTACTTC. Its protein product is CASSLSGLSLETQYF.

CDR3 sequence: CASRLQGYNNEKLFF. The CDR3 nucleotides are TGCGCCAGCAGACTACAGGGATACAATAATGAAAAACTGTTTTTT. The rearrangement uses TRBV5-1 and TRBJ1-4, with D possibly TRBD1 on 6 matching bases. From germline, CDR1 is SGHRS and CDR2 YFSETQ. V was pared by 5 bases and J by 4 bases, with 15 bases between. The CDR3 is 15 residues long.